This entry lists 22 T cell receptor beta chains sequenced from one sample in a study of monozygotic twins with cystic fibrosis. The table came from immunoSEQ multiplex PCR; TCRdb's copy has only in-frame clones and leaves some out. The repertoire holds some 31,000 clones, with about 85% as singletons. The material sequenced was blood. Every receptor here comes from a girl aged 2 to 10 with cystic fibrosis.

The V and J genes are TRBV5-5 and TRBJ2-1; D could derive from TRBD1 or TRBD2 (6 bases each). This CDR3 is built from 18 residues. Germline loops: CDR1 SGHKS, CDR2 YYEKEE (reference sequence). Between the trimmed V and J ends, which lost 2 bases and 2 bases, there was a span of 20 bases. The CDR3, as DNA: TGTGCCAGCAGCTTAATCCCCCTAAACGGGGGCCCCTACAATGAGCAGTTCTTC. It codes for CASSLIPLNGGPYNEQFF. The whole variable domain, filled in from reference TRBV5-5 and TRBJ2-1, reads DAGVTQSPTHLIKTRGQQVTLRCSPISGHKSVSWYQQVLGQGPQFIFQYYEKEERGRGNFPDRFSARQFPNYSSELNVNALLLGDSALYLCASSLIPLNGGPYNEQFFGPGTRLTVL.

The V gene is TRBV5-4, the J gene TRBJ1-4, with D unresolved. The CDR3 length is 14 residues. The germline CDR1 and CDR2 sequences are SGHNT and YYREEE (reference sequence). V lost 0 bases to trimming and J lost 5 bases, with 8 bases between them. The CDR3 DNA reads as TGTGCCAGCAGCTTGGCGGGCGGGAATGAAAAACTGTTTTTT. It yields the protein CASSLAGGNEKLFF. The full variable domain, completed using reference TRBV5-4 and TRBJ1-4, is ETGVTQSPTHLIKTRGQQVTLRCSSQSGHNTVSWYQQALGQGPQFIFQYYREEENGRGNFPPRFSGLQFPNYSSELNVNALELDDSALYLCASSLAGGNEKLFFGSGTQLSVL.

Details on this clone: An end of the junction does not agree with germline; a read error may underlie this. The chain combines TRBV5-6 with TRBJ1-1, with 8 bases lining up with TRBD1. The CDR3 length is 13 residues. Germline V gene lookup returns CDR1 SGHDT and CDR2 YYEEEE. In DNA, the CDR3 is TGTGCCAGCAGTTCGCCCGAAGGGACAGGTAACCAGTTT. Its translation is CASSSPEGTGNQF. The whole variable domain, remainder taken from reference TRBV5-6 and TRBJ1-1, is DAGVTQSPTHLIKTRGQQVTLRCSPKSGHDTVSWYQQALGQGPQFIFQYYEEEERQRGNFPDRFSGHQFPNYSSELNVNALLLGDSALYLCASSSPEGTGNQFGQGTRLTVV.

This clone was observed a single time. This chain connects TRBV6-5 to TRBJ1-2; the match to TRBD1 covers 10 bases. Trimming cost V 6 bases and J 6 bases; bases outside gene matches: 4. There are 13 residues in the CDR3. Germline V gives CDR1 MNHEY, CDR2 SVGAGI. In DNA, the CDR3 is TGTGCCAGCAGACCCGGGACAGGGGATGGCTACACCTTC. This sequence encodes CASRPGTGDGYTF.

The CDR3 is CASSVEQNEQFF. CDR3 DNA sequence: TGTGCCAGCAGCGTAGAACAGAATGAGCAGTTCTTC. V usage is TRBV9 and J usage is TRBJ2-1; the D is unclear. V shed 0 bases and J shed 7 bases, with 5 bases lying between them. The CDR3 is 12 residues long. Germline CDR1 SGDLS, CDR2 YYNGEE.

V and J are TRBV9 and TRBJ2-7; perhaps TRBD2 as D (6 bases). Per the germline V gene, CDR1 is SGDLS and CDR2 is YYNGEE. This CDR3 spans 14 amino acids. V was trimmed by 0 bases and J by 5 bases, leaving 12 bases between them. For the CDR3, the DNA is TGTGCCAGCAGCGTAGAACTAGCCGACGACGAGCAGTACTTC. Protein: CASSVELADDEQYF.

This clone turned up a few times. The gene calls are TRBV6-5 and TRBJ1-2, with 7 bases identical to TRBD1. The junction had 7 bases not matched to a gene; V was cut back by 2 bases and J by 4 bases. CDR3 length: 15 amino acids. Germline CDR1 and CDR2: MNHEY and SVGAGI. The CDR3 nucleotides read TGTGCCAGCAGTTACACCGACAGGGACCTCTATGGCTACACCTTC. This codes for CASSYTDRDLYGYTF.

V is TRBV30 and J is TRBJ2-1; possibly TRBD2 for D (6 bases). The CDR3 consists of 14 residues. In germline, CDR1 is GTSNPN, CDR2 SVGIG (reference sequence). Trimming shortened V by 0 bases and J by 3 bases, and 9 bases separated the two germline ends. The CDR3 DNA sequence: TGTGCCTGGAGTGTCGGGGGACGCTACAATGAGCAGTTCTTC. It codes for CAWSVGGRYNEQFF.

V is TRBV2 and J is TRBJ2-7; 12 nucleotides align to TRBD2. Germline V gene lookup returns CDR1 SNHLY and CDR2 FYNNEI. J was trimmed by 4 bases and V by 6 bases; bases with no gene match: 7. The CDR3 has 15 amino acids. CDR3 nucleotide sequence: TGTGCCAGCAGGCTGGGACTAGCGGGTCCTTACGAGCAGTACTTC. Translated, it gives CASRLGLAGPYEQYF.

The chain joins TRBV5-1 to TRBJ2-2; 11 bases are shared with TRBD2. CDR1 SGHRS and CDR2 YFSETQ come from the germline V gene. The trim removed 1 base at V and 3 bases at J, leaving 2 bases unmatched. The CDR3 runs to 16 residues. The chain's CDR3 is CASSLLAGGDTGELFF. The CDR3 bases are TGCGCCAGCAGCTTGCTAGCGGGAGGAGACACCGGGGAGCTGTTTTTT.

J is TRBJ1-2 and V is TRBV19, with D possibly being TRBD1 (6 bases). The germline gives CDR1 LNHDA, CDR2 SQIVND (reference sequence). Trimming pared 6 bases from V and 2 bases from J, leaving 10 bases between. The CDR3 totals 13 residues. CDR3 protein: CASRSTGNYGYTF. The CDR3 DNA is TGTGCCAGTAGAAGCACAGGGAACTATGGCTACACCTTC. Full variable domain (remainder filled in from reference TRBV19 and TRBJ1-2): DGGITQSPKYLFRKEGQNVTLSCEQNLNHDAMYWYRQDPGQGLRLIYYSQIVNDFQKGDIAEGYSVSREKKESFPLTVTSAQKNPTAFYLCASRSTGNYGYTFGSGTRLTVV.

The V call is TRBV6-1, the J call TRBJ2-1; 11 bases align to TRBD2. This CDR3 comprises 16 residues. V lost 2 bases and J lost 10; bases outside the gene matches: 10. The germline CDR1 and CDR2 sequences are MNHNS and SASEGT. CDR3 sequence (DNA): TGTGCCAGCAGTGAACTGGCTAGCGGGGGGCGGGGCGAGCAGTTCTTC. Translation gives CASSELASGGRGEQFF.

The genes are TRBV28 and TRBJ1-1, with D possibly matching TRBD1 (6 bases). The CDR3 runs 14 residues. Trimming removed 6 bases at V and 0 bases at J, with 11 bases between. The germline V gene encodes CDR1 MDHEN and CDR2 SYDVKM. The CDR3: CASSPRTVNTEAFF. The CDR3 DNA is TGTGCCAGCAGCCCCCGGACAGTGAACACTGAAGCTTTCTTT.

This clone showed up just a few times. The chain recombines TRBV7-8 with TRBJ1-5, with 7 bases identical to TRBD1. The CDR3 extends over 14 amino acids. Germline CDR1 and CDR2: SGHVS and FQNEAQ. Trimming took 6 bases from V and 7 from J; bases not matched to a gene: 9. CDR3 coding DNA: TGTGCCAGCAGACCAGGGGGGGTAAGGCAGCCCCAGCATTTT. It translates to CASRPGGVRQPQHF.

The rearrangement links TRBV15 to TRBJ1-5; D gene uncertain. The CDR3 has 16 amino acids. CDR1 and CDR2 (germline): LNHNV, YYDKDF (reference sequence). V was pared by 1 base and J by 1 base, with 11 bases between. CDR3 coding DNA: TGTGCCACCAGCAGAGTCGGCGGACGGAGCAATCAGCCCCAGCATTTT. Encoded protein: CATSRVGGRSNQPQHF.

The chain employs TRBV29-1 and TRBJ2-2; the D gene is possibly TRBD1 (6 bases). The length of the CDR3 is 16 residues. V lost 3 bases to trimming and J lost 0 bases, with 14 bases between them. Germline values: CDR1 SQVTM, CDR2 ANQGSEA. The CDR3 reads CSVEGRGLANTGELFF. CDR3 in DNA: TGCAGCGTTGAGGGCAGGGGCCTCGCGAACACCGGGGAGCTGTTTTTT.

This clone came up a few times. The chain recombines TRBV29-1 with TRBJ2-1, with no clear D. With 3 bases removed from V and 2 bases from J, the gap between germline ends came to 8 bases. The CDR3 has 13 residues. The germline gives CDR1 SQVTM, CDR2 ANQGSEA. The CDR3 here is CSVDTGTYNEQFF. The CDR3 DNA follows: TGCAGCGTTGATACGGGTACCTACAATGAGCAGTTCTTC.

The CDR3 DNA sequence: TGTGCCTGGAGTGTACGTTTTATCGAGCGGGAGTGGAGTAAGGTCTACGAGCAGTACTTC. Translation gives CAWSVRFIEREWSKVYEQYF. The chain is built from TRBV30 and TRBJ2-7, with 8 bases matching TRBD2. This CDR3 has 20 amino acids. The J segment lost 3 bases and the V segment lost 0 bases, leaving 22 bases of the junction unmatched. Looked up from germline, CDR1 is GTSNPN and CDR2 is SVGIG (reference sequence).

The chain uses TRBV19 and TRBJ2-1; D remains unclear. This CDR3 is 14 amino acids long. In germline, CDR1 is LNHDA, CDR2 SQIVND (reference sequence). Between the trimmed V and J ends, which lost 5 bases and 0 bases, there was a span of 8 bases. Here the CDR3 reads CASSYGSSYNEQFF. In DNA, the CDR3 is TGTGCCAGTAGTTACGGAAGCTCCTACAATGAGCAGTTCTTC.

The chain joins TRBV15 to TRBJ1-5, with D hard to call. The length of the CDR3 is 12 residues. The germline V and J ends were trimmed by 0 bases and 7 bases, with 4 bases remaining between them. The germline V gene encodes CDR1 LNHNV and CDR2 YYDKDF (reference sequence). Here the CDR3 reads CATSRDYQPQHF. The CDR3 coding sequence is TGTGCCACCAGCAGAGATTACCAGCCCCAGCATTTT.

The chain couples TRBV27 to TRBJ1-2, with 12 positions matching TRBD1. The length of the CDR3 is 15 residues. Germline CDR1 and CDR2: MNHEY and SMNVEV (reference sequence). The V gene end was trimmed by 4 bases and the J gene end by 4 bases; junction bases not matched to a gene: 4. CDR3 bases: TGTGCCAGCAGTTGGGGGACAGGGGGCACCTATGGCTACACCTTC. It codes for CASSWGTGGTYGYTF.

The rearrangement links TRBV10-1 to TRBJ2-7; the D gene is possibly TRBD2 (5 bases). There are 12 residues in the CDR3. V gave up 4 bases and J gave up 4 bases, with 8 bases separating them. Germline CDR1 and CDR2: WNHNN and SYGVQD (reference sequence). The CDR3 protein is CASSGTGYEQYF. In DNA form, the CDR3 reads TGCGCCAGCAGTGGTACGGGGTACGAGCAGTACTTC.